Described below is a single TCR beta chain sequence and its context. No antigen is known for it. Qualities for individual bases were not recorded, and no much larger clone is one base off. The library was built by means of 5' RACE. Sequencing was carried out with an Illumina MiSeq. During library preparation, unique molecular identifiers were attached to individual cDNA molecules so that TCRs could be counted quantitatively and reproducibly. In the source study's methods: Samples had a median of roughly 100,000 TCRs, with a range from about 23,224 to 750,000. V, J and CDR3 annotation of the TCR reads was carried out using the Decombinator software suite. Every sample was subsampled to the same number of TCRs (28,000) for the PS versus PT1 abundance plots. TCRs were defined as expanded if absent before sensitization and observed at least eight times at the 2-week time point. TCRdb trimmed the raw reads at Q25, called clones with MiXCR and kept productive beta chains. Each entry merges the rows of one CDR3 protein and shows their most common DNA and genes. TCRdb assigned the V and J calls; the authors' analysis was not used. The sample yields around 80,000 distinct CDR3 sequences; approximately 15% were counted once. 6.8% of the sample lies in the top ten.

The data stem from a study of human T cells and chemical hapten exposure (dated by TCRdb to the early 2020s). Regarding the study in general: Libraries were pooled for sequencing, and per-sample TCR yields varied mainly because of small differences in library volumes within the pool. From each blood RNA sample, both TCR alpha and TCR beta chains were sequenced. This study followed changes in the peripheral blood TCR repertoire in vivo during primary and secondary sensitization of alopecia patients to the hapten diphenylcyclopropenone (DPC).

Total RNA was extracted from unfractionated whole blood that had been collected in Tempus Blood RNA tubes. A few healthy volunteers were used as TCR sequencing controls and were bled at day 0, 2 weeks and 6 weeks. V loses 3 bases of germline sequence and J loses 0 bases, and the interval between the two ends is 15 bases. CDR1 SGHRS and CDR2 YFSETQ were looked up in the germline V gene. The CDR3 contains 16 residues, cysteine and phenylalanine counted. Only the CDR3 region is kept as DNA, spanning 48 bases read in frame from base 1. Results the study describes overall, beyond this receptor: After repeated subsampling, the strength of the expansion versus patch-test correlation and the threshold at which it became significant changed. DPC sensitization did not change the number of TCRs with a frequency above 1 in 1000, and there was no evidence of changes in global repertoire structure.

This chain is built from TRBV5-1 and TRBJ1-1; TRBD1 is possibly the D segment (6 matching bases). The source of this sequence is a female donor in good health. The CDR3 protein: CASSSLGGRMNTEAFF. The nucleotides read TGCGCCAGCAGCTCCTTAGGGGGGCGGATGAACACTGAAGCTTTCTTT.